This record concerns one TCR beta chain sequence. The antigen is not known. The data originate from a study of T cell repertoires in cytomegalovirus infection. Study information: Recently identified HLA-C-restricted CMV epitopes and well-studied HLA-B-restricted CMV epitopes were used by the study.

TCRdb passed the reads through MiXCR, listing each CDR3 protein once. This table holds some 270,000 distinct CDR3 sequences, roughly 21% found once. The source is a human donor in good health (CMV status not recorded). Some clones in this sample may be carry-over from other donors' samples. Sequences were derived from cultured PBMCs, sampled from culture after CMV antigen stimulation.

The CDR3 loop is CASSLARRVLSGANVLTF. The CDR3 region has the DNA TGTGCCAGCAGTTTAGCGCGCCGGGTTCTCTCTGGGGCCAACGTCCTGACTTTC. This chain links TRBV12-3 or TRBV12-4 with TRBJ2-6, with unresolved D. V was clipped by 0 bases and J by 0 bases, with 12 bases between them. The CDR3 covers 18 residues.